These 27 T cell receptor beta chains were sequenced from one sample in a study of T cells after somatic rescue of genetic block. The method was immunoSEQ multiplex PCR; TCRdb's version includes in-frame clones alone and lacks a portion of them. Found here are roughly 67,000 clones, around 90% of them singletons; the top ten hold 2.9%. Input material: peripheral blood mononuclear cells (PBMCs). The receptors were sampled from a man in his forties or fifties.

This chain links TRBV30 with TRBJ2-5; TRBD2 is a possible D gene (6 bases). This CDR3 region has 11 residues. The V end lost 4 bases, the J end lost 7 bases, and 10 bases lay between the germline ends. Looked up from germline, CDR1 is GTSNPN and CDR2 is SVGIG (reference sequence). The CDR3 DNA reads as TGTGCCTGGACTAACGGGGGGACCCAGTACTTC. Protein: CAWTNGGTQYF.

This chain connects TRBV30 to TRBJ2-3; D remains ambiguous. Germline loops: CDR1 GTSNPN, CDR2 SVGIG (reference sequence). V was cut by 4 bases and J by 2 bases, with 13 bases left in between. The CDR3 runs 14 residues. The CDR3 here is CAWMPRQVTDTQYF. The CDR3 DNA follows: TGTGCCTGGATGCCGCGGCAGGTCACAGATACGCAGTATTTT.

This clone was recorded once. The chain joins TRBV5-4 to TRBJ2-7; 7 nucleotides line up with TRBD1. V lost 5 bases to trimming and J lost 2 bases; unmatched junction nucleotides: 10. The V gene's germline CDR1 is SGHNT and CDR2 YYREEE (reference sequence). This CDR3 spans 15 amino acids. This CDR3 reads CASRVGTASAYEQYF. CDR3 sequence (DNA): TGTGCCAGCAGGGTCGGGACAGCGTCAGCCTACGAGCAGTACTTC.

This sequence joins TRBV30 and TRBJ1-1; D gene ambiguous. This CDR3 is built from 15 residues. Between the trimmed V and J ends, which lost 4 bases and 0 bases, there was a span of 15 bases. Germline V lookup: CDR1 GTSNPN, CDR2 SVGIG (reference sequence). In nucleotides, the CDR3 is TGTGCCTGGATGAACAGACTAAGGATGAACACTGAAGCTTTCTTT. As protein: CAWMNRLRMNTEAFF. Combining the CDR3 with reference TRBV30 and TRBJ1-1 gives the whole variable domain SQTIHQWPATLVQPVGSPLSLECTVEGTSNPNLYWYRQAAGRGLQLLFYSVGIGQISSEVPQNLSASRPQDRQFILSSKKLLLSDSGFYLCAWMNRLRMNTEAFFGQGTRLTVV.

This clone has just one count. The gene calls are TRBV5-1 and TRBJ2-1, with D possibly matching TRBD1 (5 bases). This CDR3 spans 14 amino acids. In germline, CDR1 is SGHRS, CDR2 YFSETQ. Trimming removed 0 bases from V and 4 bases from J, with 8 bases in between. CDR3 amino acids: CASSLGQGYNEQFF. DNA for the CDR3: TGCGCCAGCAGCTTGGGGCAGGGTTACAATGAGCAGTTCTTC. Variable domain in full (rest from reference TRBV5-1 and TRBJ2-1): KAGVTQTPRYLIKTRGQQVTLSCSPISGHRSVSWYQQTPGQGLQFLFEYFSETQRNKGNFPGRFSGRQFSNSRSEMNVSTLELGDSALYLCASSLGQGYNEQFFGPGTRLTVL.

The rearrangement uses TRBV5-5 and TRBJ2-7, with 7 positions matching TRBD1. The junction had 8 bases not matched to a gene; V was cut back by 2 bases and J by 3 bases. Germline-derived CDR1 and CDR2 are SGHKS and YYEKEE (reference sequence). The CDR3 covers 15 residues. CDR3 DNA: TGTGCCAGCAGCTTTCAAGACAGGGCAGGCTACGAGCAGTACTTC. Translation: CASSFQDRAGYEQYF. The full variable domain, with the rest looked up from reference TRBV5-5 and TRBJ2-7, is DAGVTQSPTHLIKTRGQQVTLRCSPISGHKSVSWYQQVLGQGPQFIFQYYEKEERGRGNFPDRFSARQFPNYSSELNVNALLLGDSALYLCASSFQDRAGYEQYFGPGTRLTVT.

This clone has a handful of counts. The rearrangement joins TRBV27 to TRBJ1-2; D not resolved. Germline V CDR1 and CDR2: MNHEY, SMNVEV (reference sequence). V dropped 5 bases and J dropped 4 bases, with 14 bases sitting between them. The CDR3 runs to 14 residues. Here the CDR3 DNA reads TGTGCCAGCAGTATACAGTATTGGTTCTATGGCTACACCTTC. As protein: CASSIQYWFYGYTF.

This rearrangement joins TRBV27 to TRBJ2-1; TRBD1 or TRBD2 may be the D gene (5 bases each). The CDR3 loop spans 17 amino acids. Trimming removed 6 bases from V and 5 bases from J, with 23 bases in between. Germline-derived CDR1 and CDR2 are MNHEY and SMNVEV (reference sequence). The CDR3 DNA reads as TGTGCCAGCAGCGCTCATAGGCTCCGGGACGGAGACAATGAGCAGTTCTTC. Residues: CASSAHRLRDGDNEQFF.

This chain joins TRBV5-6 and TRBJ2-5; D might be TRBD2 (6 bases). The CDR3 is made up of 15 amino acids. The germline V gene has CDR1 SGHDT and CDR2 YYEEEE. Trimming removed 3 bases at V and 2 bases at J, with 14 bases between. The DNA of the CDR3 is TGTGCCAGCAGCTCGAGACGCGGGGTACAAGAGACCCAGTACTTC. Residues: CASSSRRGVQETQYF.

The chain couples TRBV28 to TRBJ1-4; 8 positions match TRBD1. The CDR3 has 14 amino acids. With 7 bases clipped from V and 8 bases from J, the junction kept 9 bases outside the gene matches. The germline V gene encodes CDR1 MDHEN and CDR2 SYDVKM. CDR3 amino acids: CASTVQGALEKLFF. In DNA form, the CDR3 reads TGTGCCAGCACCGTCCAGGGGGCCTTGGAAAAACTGTTTTTT.

This clone appeared a few times. The rearrangement joins TRBV14 to TRBJ1-1, with D perhaps matching TRBD1 (5 bases). Germline V gene lookup returns CDR1 SGHDN and CDR2 FVKESK. With 5 bases removed from V and 4 bases from J, the gap between germline ends came to 11 bases. This CDR3 region has 13 residues. CDR3 sequence (DNA): TGTGCCAGCAGCTACCCTGGGGGCACTGAAGCTTTCTTT. It specifies CASSYPGGTEAFF.

V gene TRBV2 combines with J gene TRBJ2-7; the match to TRBD2 covers 8 bases. This CDR3 region has 15 residues. After removal of 6 bases from V and 6 bases from J, the junction contained 13 bases not matched to a gene. The germline V gene has CDR1 SNHLY and CDR2 FYNNEI. CDR3 loop: CASRTEPGRASEQYF. DNA of the CDR3: TGTGCCAGCAGGACAGAACCCGGGAGGGCCAGCGAGCAGTACTTC. Filled out from reference TRBV2 and TRBJ2-7, the complete variable domain reads EPEVTQTPSHQVTQMGQEVILRCVPISNHLYFYWYRQILGQKVEFLVSFYNNEISEKSEIFDDQFSVERPDGSNFTLKIRSTKLEDSAMYFCASRTEPGRASEQYFGPGTRLTVT.

The gene calls are TRBV28 and TRBJ2-6; D not resolved. CDR1 and CDR2 (germline): MDHEN, SYDVKM. V dropped 2 bases and J dropped 5 bases, with 7 bases sitting between them. This CDR3 has 14 amino acids. CDR3 nucleotides: TGTGCCAGCAGTTTACCCATCCGGGCCAACGTCCTGACTTTC. This codes for CASSLPIRANVLTF.

This chain joins TRBV2 and TRBJ2-1, with D possibly being TRBD1 or TRBD2 (7 bases each). Trimming shortened V by 6 bases and J by 3 bases, and 12 bases separated the two germline ends. Germline lookup yields CDR1 SNHLY and CDR2 FYNNEI. The length of the CDR3 is 14 residues. The DNA for the CDR3 is TGTGCCAGCAGCCAGGGGGGGAGCTACAATGAGCAGTTCTTC. This sequence encodes CASSQGGSYNEQFF.

This clone was observed once. The same CDR3 also results from other DNA sequences found in this sample. The rearrangement uses TRBV6-6 and TRBJ2-3, with 10 bases aligning to TRBD1. This CDR3 is built from 15 residues. The V and J ends lost 6 bases and 3 bases, in that order; junction bases with no gene match: 6. Germline V gene lookup returns CDR1 MNHNY and CDR2 SVGAGI (reference sequence). Here the CDR3 DNA reads TGTGCCAGCAGCTACCCGGGACAGGGGACAGATACGCAGTATTTT. Protein sequence: CASSYPGQGTDTQYF.

V is TRBV6-1 and J is TRBJ2-7, with 7 positions matching TRBD1. The germline V gene has CDR1 MNHNS and CDR2 SASEGT. The V segment lost 2 bases and the J segment 2 bases; nucleotides outside the gene matches: 9. CDR3 length: 16 residues. As DNA, the CDR3 is TGTGCCAGCAGTGAATTGGGGACAGCGTTACCCTACGAGCAGTACTTC. As protein: CASSELGTALPYEQYF.

This chain joins TRBV4-1 and TRBJ2-5; 10 bases fit TRBD2. This CDR3 is built from 16 residues. Trimming took 4 bases from V and 2 from J; bases not matched to a gene: 7. Looked up from germline, CDR1 is MGHRA and CDR2 is YSYEKL. The CDR3 bases are TGCGCCAGCAGCCCCGGGACTAGCGTTCCGCAAGAGACCCAGTACTTC. Amino acid sequence: CASSPGTSVPQETQYF.

The chain combines TRBV7-8 with TRBJ1-1; D perhaps matches TRBD1 (5 bases). Trimming took off 5 bases at V and 1 base at J, with 17 bases between the two ends. In germline, CDR1 is SGHVS, CDR2 FQNEAQ. The CDR3 is 16 amino acids. The chain's CDR3 is CASSDTIRGGNTEAFF. For the CDR3, the DNA is TGTGCCAGCAGCGATACCATACGGGGCGGGAACACTGAAGCTTTCTTT.

The CDR3 sequence: CASSPDSGAYEQYF. CDR3 DNA sequence: TGTGCCAGCAGCCCCGATAGCGGGGCCTACGAGCAGTACTTC. The chain combines TRBV7-3 with TRBJ2-7; the match to TRBD2 covers 8 bases. Trimming removed 5 bases from V and 2 bases from J; junction bases left unmatched: 5. This CDR3 comprises 14 residues. Per germline, CDR1 SGHTA and CDR2 FQGTGA.

This rearrangement joins TRBV11-2 to TRBJ2-7; the D gene could be TRBD1 or TRBD2 (6 bases each). CDR1 is SGHAT and CDR2 is FQNNGV in the germline V gene. With 2 bases removed from V and 0 bases from J, the gap between germline ends came to 17 bases. This CDR3 has 17 residues. The CDR3 bases are TGTGCCAGCAGCTTAAGGTTTGGGGGGCCCAGCTCCTACGAGCAGTACTTC. It translates to CASSLRFGGPSSYEQYF.

This chain connects TRBV10-3 to TRBJ1-2, with D unresolved. The CDR3 is 14 amino acids. V was cut by 3 bases and J by 3 bases, with 11 bases left in between. Germline V gene sequence: CDR1 ENHRY, CDR2 SYGVKD. This CDR3 reads CAISDRPRDYGYTF. CDR3 bases: TGTGCCATCAGTGATAGGCCTCGGGACTATGGCTACACCTTC.

This clone has just one count. The rearrangement uses TRBV2 and TRBJ2-1; TRBD1 matches at 8 bases. Germline CDR1 SNHLY, CDR2 FYNNEI. J was trimmed by 6 bases and V by 7 bases; bases with no gene match: 5. The CDR3 contains 13 residues. The CDR3 spells CASTGQGINEQFF. CDR3 sequence (DNA): TGTGCCAGCACCGGACAGGGAATCAATGAGCAGTTCTTC.

The CDR3 here is CASSQAGPSNTEAFF. CDR3 sequence (DNA): TGTGCCAGCAGCCAAGCAGGGCCCTCGAACACTGAAGCTTTCTTT. The V call is TRBV4-2, the J call TRBJ1-1, with D possibly being TRBD1 (5 bases). V was cut by 1 base and J by 1 base, with 10 bases left in between. The CDR3 has 15 amino acids. Germline lookup yields CDR1 LGHNA and CDR2 YNFKEQ.

The chain links TRBV7-2 to TRBJ2-3; D perhaps matches TRBD1 (5 bases). The CDR3 sequence is 16 residues long. Germline V gives CDR1 SGHTA, CDR2 FQGNSA. V was clipped by 2 bases and J by 6 bases, with 18 bases between them. The CDR3 is CASSLFLGPQGDTQYF. CDR3 in DNA: TGTGCCAGCAGCTTATTTCTGGGCCCCCAGGGCGATACGCAGTATTTT.

The V and J genes are TRBV4-1 and TRBJ1-6, with D possibly matching TRBD1 (5 bases). V lost 0 bases to trimming and J lost 4 bases, with 13 bases between them. Germline CDR1 reads MGHRA; CDR2 reads YSYEKL. CDR3 size: 17 residues. The CDR3 coding sequence is TGCGCCAGCAGCCAAGAATTCAGGGCAGCTTATAATTCACCCCTCCACTTT. Residues: CASSQEFRAAYNSPLHF.

The chain uses TRBV7-3 and TRBJ2-5; tentatively, D is TRBD2 (5 bases). Trimming took off 1 base at V and 3 bases at J, with 6 bases between the two ends. The CDR3 length is 13 residues. Looked up from germline, CDR1 is SGHTA and CDR2 is FQGTGA. The CDR3 protein is CASSLIGEETQYF. CDR3 DNA: TGTGCCAGCAGCTTAATCGGGGAAGAGACCCAGTACTTC. Full variable domain (missing parts from reference TRBV7-3 and TRBJ2-5): GAGVSQTPSNKVTEKGKYVELRCDPISGHTALYWYRQSLGQGPEFLIYFQGTGAADDSGLPNDRFFAVRPEGSVSTLKIQRTERGDSAVYLCASSLIGEETQYFGPGTRLLVL.

J is TRBJ2-3 and V is TRBV19; D gene unclear. Germline CDR1 LNHDA, CDR2 SQIVND (reference sequence). The CDR3 covers 14 residues. Trimming took off 3 bases at V and 2 bases at J, with 9 bases between the two ends. The CDR3 nucleotides are TGTGCCAGTAGTATCGTCTATAACACAGATACGCAGTATTTT. Amino acids: CASSIVYNTDTQYF.